This T cell receptor (beta chain) is from a study of early T cells in non-severe SARS-CoV-2 infection. V dropped 7 bases and J dropped 7 bases, with 13 bases sitting between them. The CDR3 covers 13 residues. MiXCR, applied by TCRdb to the 5' RACE reads, yields one record per CDR3 protein. Among 30,000 to 35,000 distinct CDR3 sequences listed, less than 8% were seen once. The clonotype comes from an adult who was a healthcare worker with PCR-confirmed SARS-CoV-2 infection or an uninfected control (not recorded which). J is TRBJ2-2 and V is TRBV12-3 or TRBV12-4; D gene uncertain. Sample: whole blood. CDR3 sequence: CASTPLRFGELFF. The CDR3 DNA reads TGTGCCAGCACTCCCCTAAGGTTCGGGGAGCTGTTTTTT.